Below, 5 T cell receptor beta chains from the same sample are listed, as sequenced in a study of cytomegalovirus exposure and HLA in healthy donors. This PCR relied on a set of 60 Vbeta primers and 13 Jbeta primers. The data were produced by immunoSEQ multiplex PCR, yet TCRdb's version contains in-frame clones alone and is incomplete. Among roughly 50,000 clones listed, approximately 86% were seen once. Specimen: PBMCs. Receptor source: a woman in her late teens or twenties in good health and CMV-seronegative.

CDR3 coding DNA: TGCAGCGTTGAAGATTGGGCTAGCGGGCAGGCATCGGATACGCAGTATTTT. The encoded protein is CSVEDWASGQASDTQYF. V is TRBV29-1 and J is TRBJ2-3, with TRBD2 identical over 8 bases. The CDR3 extends over 17 amino acids. Germline CDR1 reads SQVTM; CDR2 reads ANQGSEA. The V gene end was trimmed by 0 bases and the J gene end by 6 bases; junction bases not matched to a gene: 14.

The rearrangement uses TRBV2 and TRBJ2-3, with 10 nucleotides matching TRBD2. The CDR3 spans 15 residues. Per the germline V gene, CDR1 is SNHLY and CDR2 is FYNNEI. V was clipped by 3 bases and J by 5 bases; unmatched bases: 5. CDR3 sequence: CASSEASGRVDTQYF. In nucleotides, the CDR3 is TGTGCCAGCAGTGAGGCTAGCGGGAGAGTAGATACGCAGTATTTT.

CDR3 sequence (DNA): TGTGCCAGCAGTGAACGGGGACAGTTCTACTATGGCTACACCTTC. As protein: CASSERGQFYYGYTF. The chain employs TRBV6-1 and TRBJ1-2, with TRBD1 matching 7 bases. The germline V gene has CDR1 MNHNS and CDR2 SASEGT. V was pared by 2 bases and J by 3 bases, with 6 bases of the junction left unmatched. CDR3 length: 15 residues.

The chain has TRBV7-3 and TRBJ1-2; D remains unclear. The CDR3 covers 15 residues. V lost 2 bases and J lost 2, with 12 bases in between. The germline CDR1 and CDR2 sequences are SGHTA and FQGTGA. The CDR3 here is CASSLSPGSNYGYTF. CDR3 DNA: TGTGCCAGCAGCTTATCGCCGGGGTCCAACTATGGCTACACCTTC.

V usage is TRBV19 and J usage is TRBJ1-1; 8 nucleotides match TRBD1. CDR3 length: 15 residues. Looked up from germline, CDR1 is LNHDA and CDR2 is SQIVND (reference sequence). Trimming cost V 7 bases and J 0 bases; bases outside gene matches: 7. The CDR3 spells CASNRGREMNTEAFF. The DNA for the CDR3 is TGTGCCAGTAACAGGGGGAGAGAAATGAACACTGAAGCTTTCTTT.